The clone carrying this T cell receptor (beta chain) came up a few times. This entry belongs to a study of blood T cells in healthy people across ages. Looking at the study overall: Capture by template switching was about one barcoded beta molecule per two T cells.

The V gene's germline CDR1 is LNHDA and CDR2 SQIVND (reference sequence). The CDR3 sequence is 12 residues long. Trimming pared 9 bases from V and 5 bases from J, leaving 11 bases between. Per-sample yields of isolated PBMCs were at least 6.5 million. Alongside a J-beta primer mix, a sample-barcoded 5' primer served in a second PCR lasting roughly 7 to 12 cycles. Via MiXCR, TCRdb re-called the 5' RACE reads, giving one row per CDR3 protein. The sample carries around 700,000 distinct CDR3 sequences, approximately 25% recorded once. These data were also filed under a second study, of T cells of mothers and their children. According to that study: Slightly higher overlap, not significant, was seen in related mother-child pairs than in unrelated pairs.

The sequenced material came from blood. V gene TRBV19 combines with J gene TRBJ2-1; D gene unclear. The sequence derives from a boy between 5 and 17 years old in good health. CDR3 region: CASTAVNNEQFF. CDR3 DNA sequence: TGTGCCAGCACTGCGGTCAACAATGAGCAGTTCTTC. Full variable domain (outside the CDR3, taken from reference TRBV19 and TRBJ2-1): DGGITQSPKYLFRKEGQNVTLSCEQNLNHDAMYWYRQDPGQGLRLIYYSQIVNDFQKGDIAEGYSVSREKKESFPLTVTSAQKNPTAFYLCASTAVNNEQFFGPGTRLTVL.